This T cell receptor (beta chain) emerged from a study of early T cells in non-severe SARS-CoV-2 infection. Study-level information: Unsorted whole blood bulk RNA was sequenced, with unpaired chains. Study-wide points: Anti-spike CD8 responses were favored by VDJdb matching, which missed private and CD4 specificities.

V was pared by 6 bases and J by 0 bases, with 8 bases between. Germline V gene sequence: CDR1 SQVTM, CDR2 ANQGSEA. The length of the CDR3 is 12 residues. Molecules of cDNA were individually given unique molecular identifiers that were attached to them. TCRdb analysed the 5' RACE reads with MiXCR anew, one entry per CDR3 protein. Found here are tens of thousands of distinct CDR3 sequences, about 9.9% of them singletons; the top ten hold over 10%. A few counts support this clonotype. What it binds is not known. The source material was whole blood. The clonotype was recovered from an adult who was a healthcare worker with PCR-confirmed SARS-CoV-2 infection or an uninfected control (not recorded which). The chain combines TRBV29-1 with TRBJ2-5; no clear D. CDR3 bases: TGCAGCGTAAACATGTACCAAGAGACCCAGTACTTC. This codes for CSVNMYQETQYF.